These 24 T cell receptor beta chains were all obtained from the same sample, sequenced in a study of blood T cells in healthy people across ages (dated by TCRdb to 2015 to 2017). Libraries were prepared through 5' RACE. Sequencing was carried out with an Illumina HiSeq 2500. A second PCR of roughly 6 to 11 cycles was performed with a sample-barcoded 5' primer and a J-beta primer mix. In-frame beta chains were kept once TCRdb had trimmed the public reads at Q25 with fastp and called clones with MiXCR. All rows with the same CDR3 protein become a single entry with the most common DNA and genes. For this sample the table gives about 810,000 distinct CDR3 sequences, of which under 40% were detected only once. The ten largest clones capture 10% to 15% of the sample. Sequenced sample: blood. These receptors were collected from a young man in good health.

This clonotype was detected ten times or more. V usage is TRBV7-2 and J usage is TRBJ2-1; the match to TRBD2 covers 9 bases. V was pared by 1 base and J by 4 bases, with 5 bases of the junction left unmatched. Germline CDR1 is SGHTA and CDR2 is FQGNSA. This CDR3 is built from 16 residues. The CDR3 DNA reads as TGTGCCAGCAGCTTAGTGGTTAGCGGGAGATACAATGAGCAGTTCTTC. Its protein is CASSLVVSGRYNEQFF. The full variable domain, completed using reference TRBV7-2 and TRBJ2-1, is GAGVSQSPSNKVTEKGKDVELRCDPISGHTALYWYRQSLGQGLEFLIYFQGNSAPDKSGLPSDRFSAERTGGSVSTLTIQRTQQEDSAVYLCASSLVVSGRYNEQFFGPGTRLTVL.

The rearrangement uses TRBV6-2 or TRBV6-3 and TRBJ1-2, with a weak D call TRBD1 (5 bases). The CDR3 runs to 13 residues. Germline-derived CDR1 and CDR2 are MNHEY and SVGEGT. The V and J ends lost 2 bases and 3 bases respectively, with 7 bases between them. The CDR3 DNA sequence: TGTGCCAGCAGTTACGAAGGGGACTATGGCTACACCTTC. Translation gives CASSYEGDYGYTF.

This rearrangement joins TRBV4-2 to TRBJ2-1; tentatively, D is TRBD2 (5 bases). Germline CDR1 and CDR2: LGHNA and YNFKEQ. With 4 bases removed from V and 13 bases from J, the gap between germline ends came to 20 bases. The CDR3 sequence is 14 residues long. CDR3 sequence reads: CASSPAPFGETQFF. CDR3 DNA: TGTGCCAGCAGCCCCGCCCCCTTTGGGGAGACCCAGTTCTTC.

About this clonotype itself: A much bigger clone sits one base away, suggesting this may be a read error. This chain links TRBV20-1 with TRBJ2-1; D unclear. The germline V gene encodes CDR1 DFQATT and CDR2 SNEGSKA (reference sequence). V was trimmed by 3 bases and J by 0 bases, leaving 9 bases between them. This CDR3 spans 14 amino acids. This chain's CDR3 is CSASRAGSYNEQFF. The CDR3 region has the DNA TGCAGTGCTAGTAGGGCTGGCTCCTACAATGAGCAGTTCTTC.

This chain connects TRBV4-3 to TRBJ1-2; no clear D gene. The CDR3 sequence is 15 residues long. Germline V gene lookup returns CDR1 LGHNA and CDR2 YSLEER. V lost 0 bases and J lost 4, with 12 bases in between. The CDR3 reads CASSQEREGSYGYTF. CDR3 bases: TGCGCCAGCAGCCAAGAGAGGGAGGGTAGCTATGGCTACACCTTC.

The V and J genes are TRBV9 and TRBJ2-7; 8 nucleotides line up with TRBD2. The length of the CDR3 is 16 residues. CDR1 and CDR2 (germline): SGDLS, YYNGEE. V was pared by 2 bases and J by 5 bases, with 12 bases of the junction left unmatched. The CDR3 loop reads CASSVGTSEYQDEQYF. CDR3 DNA: TGTGCCAGCAGCGTGGGGACTAGTGAGTATCAGGACGAGCAGTACTTC.

The table lists this clonotype with a few counts. CDR3 region: CASSRQGLNTEAFF. The CDR3 DNA reads as TGTGCCAGCAGTCGACAGGGATTGAACACTGAAGCTTTCTTT. The chain couples TRBV14 to TRBJ1-1; 7 bases match TRBD1. This CDR3 contains 14 residues. Germline CDR1 and CDR2: SGHDN and FVKESK. Trimming cost V 6 bases and J 0 bases; bases outside gene matches: 4.

In its sample, this clonotype was seen many times. The genes are TRBV10-3 and TRBJ1-2; 9 bases are a match to TRBD1. Germline values: CDR1 ENHRY, CDR2 SYGVKD. The CDR3 covers 14 residues. Germline trimming cut 0 bases from V and 8 bases from J; bases unmatched to any gene: 4. CDR3 nucleotide sequence: TGTGCCATCAGTGAGTCGAGGACAGGGGCGGGCTACACCTTC. This gives the protein CAISESRTGAGYTF.

The V gene is TRBV20-1, the J gene TRBJ2-6; the D is unclear. V gave up 4 bases and J gave up 0 bases, with 16 bases separating them. CDR3 length: 17 residues. CDR1 is DFQATT, CDR2 SNEGSKA, per germline (reference sequence). The CDR3 sequence: CSATTARRNSGANVLTF. The CDR3 region has the DNA TGCAGTGCTACCACAGCGAGACGGAACTCTGGGGCCAACGTCCTGACTTTC.

A remark on this clonotype: A much larger clone is a single base away; this may be a read error. The chain links TRBV12-3 or TRBV12-4 to TRBJ2-3; the D gene is possibly TRBD1 (6 bases). The CDR3 has 14 amino acids. V was clipped by 5 bases and J by 6 bases, with 15 bases between them. The CDR3 region has the DNA TGTGCCAGCAGTCGGACAGTCCAAGGGGATACGCAGTATTTT. Translating gives CASSRTVQGDTQYF.

This clonotype was detected a few times. The J gene is TRBJ1-1, the V gene TRBV12-3 or TRBV12-4, with D unclear. There are 15 residues in the CDR3. Deletions cut 6 bases from V and 1 base from J, with 15 bases between. The CDR3 DNA reads TGTGCCAGCAGCAACGTAGTGTGGGGGAACACTGAAGCTTTCTTT. Its protein is CASSNVVWGNTEAFF.

This rearrangement joins TRBV11-1 to TRBJ2-7, with TRBD1 matching over 9 bases. Per germline, CDR1 SGHAT and CDR2 FQDESV (reference sequence). The junction had 6 bases not matched to a gene; V was cut back by 5 bases and J by 4 bases. The CDR3 totals 14 residues. The CDR3 is CASSIQGAMYEQYF. The CDR3 DNA reads TGTGCCAGCAGCATACAGGGGGCTATGTACGAGCAGTACTTC.

This chain links TRBV5-5 with TRBJ2-7; D not certain. Germline V gene lookup returns CDR1 SGHKS and CDR2 YYEKEE (reference sequence). The CDR3 has 14 amino acids. V was cut by 4 bases and J by 10 bases, with 21 bases left in between. Here the CDR3 reads CASSQQDGLIGQYF. CDR3 nucleotide sequence: TGTGCCAGCAGCCAACAAGACGGCCTTATAGGCCAGTACTTC.

Notes on this clonotype: A much bigger clone sits one base away, suggesting this may be a read error. The chain couples TRBV15 to TRBJ2-7, with D hard to call. Trimming removed 4 bases at V and 7 bases at J, with 14 bases between. Germline values: CDR1 LNHNV, CDR2 YYDKDF (reference sequence). The CDR3 runs to 13 residues. For the CDR3, the DNA is TGTGCCACCAGCACAAAGGCGAAAGATGAGCAGTACTTC. It codes for CATSTKAKDEQYF.

A word on this clonotype: This clone may be a read error of a much larger clone one base away. The rearrangement links TRBV12-3 or TRBV12-4 to TRBJ1-2, with D hard to call. V was pared by 7 bases and J by 3 bases, with 9 bases between. This CDR3 is built from 12 residues. CDR3 protein: CASTTADYGYTF. CDR3 in DNA: TGTGCCAGCACCACAGCAGACTATGGCTACACCTTC.

This sequence joins TRBV20-1 and TRBJ2-4, with a possible D match to TRBD2 (6 bases). The J call may be wrong; the DNA end is better matched by TRBJ2-5. Germline V gives CDR1 DFQATT, CDR2 SNEGSKA (reference sequence). This CDR3 has 16 residues. The CDR3 coding sequence is TGCAGTGCCCCAAGATCTAGCGCGTCGCCGGGGGAGACCCAGTACTTC. This codes for CSAPRSSASPGETQYF.

The chain carries TRBV9 and TRBJ2-3; 10 nucleotides match TRBD2. The CDR3 runs 17 residues. In germline, CDR1 is SGDLS, CDR2 YYNGEE. V trimming: 6 bases; J trimming: 0 bases; junction bases outside the gene matches: 10. The CDR3 DNA reads TGTGCCAGCACCACACCCCTTAGCGGGGGGAGCACAGATACGCAGTATTTT. Amino acid sequence: CASTTPLSGGSTDTQYF.

For this clonotype: A much larger clone differs by one base, so this may be a read error. This rearrangement joins TRBV12-3 or TRBV12-4 to TRBJ1-1; 7 bases are shared with TRBD1. CDR3 length: 14 residues. V lost 5 bases, J lost 6 bases, and 9 bases stayed unmatched. Written as DNA, the CDR3 is TGTGCCAGCAGTAAAAGACAGGGTGGCCCTGAAGCTTTCTTT. Its translation: CASSKRQGGPEAFF.

For this clonotype: At one boundary the junction diverges from the germline segment, which might be a read error. This chain uses TRBV12-3 or TRBV12-4 with TRBJ1-6, with TRBD1 identical over 9 bases. The CDR3 extends over 15 amino acids. The CDR3 protein is CASTLLRQGDSPLHF. The CDR3 DNA follows: TGTGCCAGCACTTTACTAAGACAGGGGGATTCACCCCTCCACTTT.

The chain recombines TRBV4-2 with TRBJ2-1, with a tentative D call TRBD2 (6 bases). The J call may not be correct, given that the DNA end is closer to TRBJ2-7. Germline loops: CDR1 LGHNA, CDR2 YNFKEQ. The CDR3 runs to 15 residues. The CDR3 loop reads CASSQVSGGDNEQYF. CDR3 in DNA: TGTGCCAGCAGCCAAGTATCCGGGGGTGACAATGAGCAGTACTTC.

This clonotype was picked up a small number of times. The V gene is TRBV5-1, the J gene TRBJ2-3; 7 nucleotides line up with TRBD1. This CDR3 spans 14 amino acids. J was trimmed by 3 bases and V by 3 bases; bases with no gene match: 4. Germline CDR1 is SGHRS and CDR2 is YFSETQ. The CDR3 sequence: CASSSDRWTDTQYF. In nucleotides, the CDR3 is TGCGCCAGCAGCTCGGACAGGTGGACAGATACGCAGTATTTT.

This clonotype has more than one count but fewer than ten. V gene TRBV4-2 combines with J gene TRBJ2-3; 16 bases match TRBD2. The trim removed 4 bases at V and 4 bases at J, leaving 11 bases unmatched. CDR3 length equals 19 residues. The germline V gene has CDR1 LGHNA and CDR2 YNFKEQ. This CDR3 reads CASSLHFGTSGGDSDTQYF. CDR3 nucleotide sequence: TGTGCCAGCAGCCTCCACTTCGGGACTAGCGGGGGGGACTCAGATACGCAGTATTTT.

Remarks on this clonotype: Possible read error: a much larger clone is one base away. The chain uses TRBV10-3 and TRBJ2-1; 11 bases map to TRBD2. The CDR3 covers 12 residues. From germline, CDR1 is ENHRY and CDR2 SYGVKD. In nucleotides, the CDR3 is TGTACCATTAGCGGGGGGGTCCATGAGCAGTTCTTC. Amino acid sequence: CTISGGVHEQFF.

The chain uses TRBV2 and TRBJ1-1; D uncertain. This CDR3 is 12 amino acids long. Trimming removed 1 base from V and 8 bases from J, with 8 bases in between. Per germline, CDR1 SNHLY and CDR2 FYNNEI. The CDR3 here is CASSEEVGEAFF. The CDR3 DNA follows: TGTGCCAGCAGTGAAGAGGTAGGCGAAGCTTTCTTT.